Each of the 23 T cell receptor beta chains below was sequenced from the same sample in a study of cytomegalovirus exposure and HLA in healthy donors. Sequencing used immunoSEQ multiplex PCR; TCRdb keeps in-frame clones, though not all of them. This table holds 150,000 or so clones, 86% found once. Sequenced: PBMCs. These receptors were collected from a young man in good health and CMV-seropositive.

This clone has a single count. The chain combines TRBV19 with TRBJ1-1; unclear D gene. The CDR3 extends over 13 amino acids. V was shortened by 1 base and J by 1 base, with 4 bases between the two germline ends. Germline CDR1 LNHDA, CDR2 SQIVND (reference sequence). For the CDR3, the DNA is TGTGCCAGTAGTATAGGAGCGAACACTGAAGCTTTCTTT. It is translated as CASSIGANTEAFF.

The chain combines TRBV28 with TRBJ2-7; D may be TRBD2 (6 bases). This CDR3 comprises 14 residues. Germline V gene sequence: CDR1 MDHEN, CDR2 SYDVKM. V lost 2 bases and J 7 bases, leaving 15 bases between the germline ends. The DNA of the CDR3 is TGTGCCAGCAGTTTAGGGTCATGGGGAGGAGAGCAGTACTTC. It is translated as CASSLGSWGGEQYF.

The chain couples TRBV7-9 to TRBJ1-6; D possibly corresponds to TRBD1 (5 bases). Trimming removed 0 bases from V and 7 bases from J, with 13 bases in between. The CDR3 spans 16 residues. CDR1 and CDR2 from the germline V gene are SEHNR and FQNEAQ (reference sequence). The CDR3, as DNA: TGTGCCAGCAGCTTAGCGACCGGGACTGCAAATTCACCCCTCCACTTT. Its translation: CASSLATGTANSPLHF.

This clone was counted between two and nine times. The chain is built from TRBV25-1 and TRBJ2-7, with 8 bases matching TRBD2. Germline V gives CDR1 MGHDK, CDR2 SYGVNS. The junction had 7 bases not matched to a gene; V was cut back by 4 bases and J by 2 bases. CDR3 length: 15 residues. The CDR3 region has the DNA TGTGCCAGCAGTGCCCGGGGGGGACCCCCCTACGAGCAGTACTTC. Translated: CASSARGGPPYEQYF.

The J gene is TRBJ1-1, the V gene TRBV7-9; no reliable D call. Trimming cost V 1 base and J 3 bases, with 3 bases left between them. The length of the CDR3 is 12 residues. Germline V gene sequence: CDR1 SEHNR, CDR2 FQNEAQ (reference sequence). This CDR3 is CASSLDYTEAFF. CDR3 sequence (DNA): TGTGCCAGCAGCTTAGACTACACTGAAGCTTTCTTT. The variable domain in full, with the rest retrieved from reference TRBV7-9 and TRBJ1-1, is DTGVSQNPRHKITKRGQNVTFRCDPISEHNRLYWYRQTLGQGPEFLTYFQNEAQLEKSRLLSDRFSAERPKGSFSTLEIQRTEQGDSAMYLCASSLDYTEAFFGQGTRLTVV.

The chain links TRBV18 to TRBJ2-1, with TRBD1 identical over 12 bases. Germline V CDR1 and CDR2: KGHSH, LQKENI. This CDR3 has 19 amino acids. With 6 bases clipped from V and 7 bases from J, the junction kept 19 bases outside the gene matches. CDR3 amino acids: CASSPRTTTGTGGTNEQFF. CDR3 DNA sequence: TGTGCCAGCTCCCCCCGCACGACTACCGGGACAGGGGGCACGAATGAGCAGTTCTTC.

This clone was seen only once. The V gene is TRBV5-1, the J gene TRBJ1-3; TRBD1 is a possible D gene (6 bases). V lost 0 bases and J 4 bases, leaving 8 bases between the germline ends. The CDR3 has 14 residues. Germline-derived CDR1 and CDR2 are SGHRS and YFSETQ. The CDR3 region has the DNA TGCGCCAGCAGCTTGGAAGACAGGGGAAACACCATATATTTT. Translating it yields CASSLEDRGNTIYF.

The rearrangement uses TRBV9 and TRBJ2-7, with unresolved D. Germline V gene data show CDR1 as SGDLS and CDR2 as YYNGEE. The V end was cut by 1 base, the J end by 6 bases, with 11 bases between. The CDR3 length is 13 residues. The chain's CDR3 is CASSVNEFSEQYF. The CDR3 region has the DNA TGTGCCAGCAGCGTAAATGAGTTCTCCGAGCAGTACTTC.

This chain joins TRBV4-3 and TRBJ2-3; 8 nucleotides match TRBD2. CDR1 is LGHNA and CDR2 is YSLEER in the germline V gene. J lost 2 bases, V lost 0 bases, and 4 bases had no gene match. CDR3 length equals 16 residues. The CDR3 loop reads CASSQEVLAVTDTQYF. DNA for the CDR3: TGCGCCAGCAGCCAAGAAGTACTAGCGGTCACAGATACGCAGTATTTT.

The chain joins TRBV6-5 to TRBJ2-3, with D perhaps TRBD1 (5 bases). The germline CDR1 and CDR2 sequences are MNHEY and SVGAGI. This CDR3 spans 13 amino acids. V was cut by 7 bases and J by 2 bases, with 10 bases left in between. Here the CDR3 reads CASIGAATDTQYF. The CDR3 DNA reads TGTGCCAGCATTGGGGCAGCCACAGATACGCAGTATTTT.

The chain links TRBV5-1 to TRBJ2-6, with unresolved D. The CDR3 runs 14 residues. V dropped 4 bases and J dropped 1 base, with 6 bases sitting between them. CDR1 and CDR2 from the germline V gene are SGHRS and YFSETQ. The CDR3 bases are TGCGCCAGCAGCGAGGCTTCTGGGGCCAACGTCCTGACTTTC. Its translation: CASSEASGANVLTF.

A few counts support this clone. For the CDR3, the DNA is TGTGCCAGCAGCGTACAGGGCCACAATGAGCAGTTCTTC. This codes for CASSVQGHNEQFF. V and J are TRBV7-3 and TRBJ2-1, with D possibly being TRBD1 (6 bases). This CDR3 has 13 residues. CDR1 and CDR2 (germline): SGHTA, FQGTGA. V dropped 5 bases and J dropped 5 bases, with 10 bases sitting between them.

The CDR3 DNA follows: TGTGCCAGCAGTGAGCCACAGGGGGCGAGGTACAATGAGCAGTTCTTC. Amino acids: CASSEPQGARYNEQFF. J is TRBJ2-1 and V is TRBV25-1; 9 nucleotides agree with TRBD1. Trimming at V came to 3 bases and at J to 4 bases, leaving 7 bases not matched to a gene. CDR3 length equals 16 residues. Per germline, CDR1 MGHDK and CDR2 SYGVNS. The variable domain in full, completed from reference TRBV25-1 and TRBJ2-1, reads EADIYQTPRYLVIGTGKKITLECSQTMGHDKMYWYQQDPGMELHLIHYSYGVNSTEKGDLSSESTVSRIRTEHFPLTLESARPSHTSQYLCASSEPQGARYNEQFFGPGTRLTVL.

In regard to this clone: Other DNA sequences from this sample encode an identical CDR3 as well. This chain links TRBV5-6 with TRBJ1-5; D is undetermined. This CDR3 has 12 amino acids. The ends were cut back, 0 bases at V and 5 bases at J, with 3 bases in the middle. The germline CDR1 and CDR2 sequences are SGHDT and YYEEEE. CDR3 in DNA: TGTGCCAGCAGCTTGGGCGATCAGCCCCAGCATTTT. Translating gives CASSLGDQPQHF.

The chain carries TRBV9 and TRBJ2-7, with no clear D. Germline assignment: CDR1 SGDLS and CDR2 YYNGEE. The CDR3 consists of 14 residues. Trimming pared 3 bases from V and 0 bases from J, leaving 10 bases between. The CDR3 loop reads CASSGASGSYEQYF. CDR3 coding DNA: TGTGCCAGCAGCGGAGCTAGTGGCTCCTACGAGCAGTACTTC.

This CDR3 reads CASSSTHQGGGPYEQYF. CDR3 DNA sequence: TGTGCCAGCAGCTCCACGCACCAAGGGGGGGGGCCCTACGAGCAGTACTTC. The V gene is TRBV13, the J gene TRBJ2-7; TRBD2 is a possible D gene (7 bases). This CDR3 is built from 17 residues. Germline V gene data show CDR1 as PRHDT and CDR2 as FYEKMQ (reference sequence). Trimming removed 4 bases at V and 2 bases at J, with 21 bases between.

In its sample, this clone was seen once. This chain connects TRBV28 to TRBJ1-1, with a tentative D call TRBD1 (5 bases). The CDR3 has 14 residues. V lost 6 bases to trimming and J lost 1 base, with 12 bases between them. Germline V CDR1 and CDR2: MDHEN, SYDVKM. The CDR3 is CASSQFDRNTEAFF. The CDR3 region has the DNA TGTGCCAGCAGCCAATTCGACAGGAACACTGAAGCTTTCTTT. Combining the CDR3 with reference TRBV28 and TRBJ1-1 gives the whole variable domain DVKVTQSSRYLVKRTGEKVFLECVQDMDHENMFWYRQDPGLGLRLIYFSYDVKMKEKGDIPEGYSVSREKKERFSLILESASTNQTSMYLCASSQFDRNTEAFFGQGTRLTVV.

J is TRBJ1-2 and V is TRBV2; a weak D match, TRBD1 (5 bases). Germline assignment: CDR1 SNHLY and CDR2 FYNNEI. The CDR3 length is 13 residues. Trimming cost V 4 bases and J 7 bases, with 13 bases left between them. CDR3 sequence reads: CASSVAGLGGYTF. As DNA, the CDR3 is TGTGCCAGCAGTGTTGCGGGGCTAGGTGGCTACACCTTC.

This clone was recorded only once. The J gene is TRBJ2-7, the V gene TRBV18; TRBD2 matches at 8 bases. The CDR3 has 13 amino acids. CDR1 KGHSH and CDR2 LQKENI come from the germline V gene. V lost 3 bases, J lost 5 bases, and 3 bases stayed unmatched. CDR3 DNA: TGTGCCAGCTCACCGGGACTAGGAGACGAGCAGTACTTC. Its protein is CASSPGLGDEQYF. The entire variable domain, with the rest obtained from reference TRBV18 and TRBJ2-7, is as follows: NAGVMQNPRHLVRRRGQEARLRCSPMKGHSHVYWYRQLPEEGLKFMVYLQKENIIDESGMPKERFSAEFPKEGPSILRIQQVVRGDSAAYFCASSPGLGDEQYFGPGTRLTVT.

This clone was observed a few times. The rearrangement links TRBV5-1 to TRBJ2-6; D is unresolved. CDR3 length equals 14 residues. Germline CDR1 reads SGHRS; CDR2 reads YFSETQ. Trimming removed 7 bases at V and 4 bases at J, with 12 bases between. The CDR3 here is CASAPGRGANVLTF. For the CDR3, the DNA is TGCGCCAGCGCACCCGGTCGGGGGGCCAACGTCCTGACTTTC.

V is TRBV6-5 and J is TRBJ2-7; TRBD1 aligns across 10 bases. V shed 5 bases and J 3 bases; nucleotides not matched to a gene: 7. This CDR3 is built from 15 residues. Germline-derived CDR1 and CDR2 are MNHEY and SVGAGI. The CDR3 DNA is TGTGCCAGCAGTCCCGACAGGGGGCGCGTCTACGAGCAGTACTTC. Translation: CASSPDRGRVYEQYF.

V gene TRBV27 combines with J gene TRBJ1-5, with a possible D match to TRBD1 (5 bases). V gave up 6 bases and J gave up 5 bases, with 11 bases separating them. The CDR3 covers 13 residues. In germline, CDR1 is MNHEY, CDR2 SMNVEV (reference sequence). The CDR3 sequence: CASRVTAHQPQHF. CDR3 nucleotides: TGTGCCAGCAGGGTGACAGCCCATCAGCCCCAGCATTTT.

The chain carries TRBV2 and TRBJ2-5; 10 bases map to TRBD1. CDR1 is SNHLY and CDR2 is FYNNEI in the germline V gene. CDR3 length equals 16 residues. V gave up 6 bases and J gave up 0 bases; unmatched junction bases: 7. CDR3 amino acids: CASSEGTGDHQETQYF. The CDR3 coding sequence is TGTGCCAGCAGCGAGGGGACAGGGGACCACCAAGAGACCCAGTACTTC.